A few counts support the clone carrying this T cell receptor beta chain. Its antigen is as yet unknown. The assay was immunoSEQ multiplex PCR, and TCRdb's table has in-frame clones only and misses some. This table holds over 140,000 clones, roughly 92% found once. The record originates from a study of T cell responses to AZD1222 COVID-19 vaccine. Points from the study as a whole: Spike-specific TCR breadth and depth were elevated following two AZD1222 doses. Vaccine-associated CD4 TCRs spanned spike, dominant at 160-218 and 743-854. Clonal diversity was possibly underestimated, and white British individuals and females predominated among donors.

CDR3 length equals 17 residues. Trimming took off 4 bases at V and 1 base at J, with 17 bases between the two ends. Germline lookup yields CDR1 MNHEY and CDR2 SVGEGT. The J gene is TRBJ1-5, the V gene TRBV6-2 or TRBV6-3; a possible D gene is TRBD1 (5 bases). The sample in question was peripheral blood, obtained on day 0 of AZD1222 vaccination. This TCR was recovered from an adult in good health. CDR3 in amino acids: CASSSGRGARSNQPQHF. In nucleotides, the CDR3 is TGTGCCAGCAGTTCCGGTAGGGGCGCTCGGAGCAATCAGCCCCAGCATTTT.